The sequence of this T cell receptor (beta chain) was determined in a study of CD8 T cells in Susac syndrome. After extraction with the RNeasy kit, about 0.45 to 1 ug of the RNA was reverse transcribed using random hexamers. MiXCR was run by TCRdb on the immunoSEQ multiplex PCR reads, yielding one entry per CDR3 protein. The sample consists of 150,000 to 200,000 distinct CDR3 sequences, 95% of them appearing once. V was clipped by 6 bases and J by 6 bases, with 21 bases between them. Germline loops: CDR1 DFQATT, CDR2 SNEGSKA (reference sequence). The CDR3 runs 15 residues. The chain uses TRBV20-1 and TRBJ1-5, with D perhaps matching TRBD1 (6 bases). The source is a human donor with multiple sclerosis. The sequenced material came from CD4+ T cells from PBMCs. In DNA form, the CDR3 reads TGCAGTGCCTCACAACAGGGAAGGGTCGGTCAGCCCCAGCATTTT. It yields the protein CSASQQGRVGQPQHF.